This record concerns one T cell receptor beta chain sequence. Antigen unknown. Germline V gene sequence: CDR1 MNHEY, CDR2 SVGEGT. This CDR3 has 16 residues. The V segment lost 5 bases and the J segment 7 bases; nucleotides outside the gene matches: 11. Sequenced with the Oncomine TCR Beta short-read assay was DNA taken from cultured CD4+ T cells. TCRdb fed the PCR reads into MiXCR, producing one record per CDR3 protein. Here the sample spans 13,000 to 15,000 distinct CDR3 sequences, 48% being singletons. As to treatment: roughly ten-day PBMC culture with coronavirus spike peptide pools or control peptides (ViraFEST assay). Once peptide pools had expanded antigen-specific T cells, ViraFEST sequenced TCRs. The data originate from a study of vaccination and CD4 T cells after COVID-19. About the research overall: Researchers treated cells with overlapping spike peptides taken from SARS-CoV-2, HCoV-NL63, HCoV-OC43 and HCoV-229E.

The sequenced material came from CD4+ T cells from blood, cultured in vitro. The receptor's source is a human donor who had recovered from COVID-19. This sequence joins TRBV6-2 or TRBV6-3 and TRBJ2-1; 10 positions match TRBD1. CDR3 sequence (DNA): TGTGCCAGCAGTCGACCCGCCGGGACAGGGGATAATGAGCAGTTCTTC. This gives the protein CASSRPAGTGDNEQFF.